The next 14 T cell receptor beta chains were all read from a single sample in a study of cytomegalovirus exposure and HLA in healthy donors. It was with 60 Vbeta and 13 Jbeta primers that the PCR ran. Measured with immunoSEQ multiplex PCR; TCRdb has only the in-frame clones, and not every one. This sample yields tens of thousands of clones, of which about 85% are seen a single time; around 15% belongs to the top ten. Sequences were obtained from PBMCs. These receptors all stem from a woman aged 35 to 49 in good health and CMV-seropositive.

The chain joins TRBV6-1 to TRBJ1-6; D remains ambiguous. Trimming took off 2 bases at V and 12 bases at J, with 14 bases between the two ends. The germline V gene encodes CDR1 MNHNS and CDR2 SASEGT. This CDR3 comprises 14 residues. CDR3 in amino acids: CASSENWIGGPLHF. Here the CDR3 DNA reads TGTGCCAGCAGTGAAAATTGGATCGGCGGACCCCTCCACTTT.

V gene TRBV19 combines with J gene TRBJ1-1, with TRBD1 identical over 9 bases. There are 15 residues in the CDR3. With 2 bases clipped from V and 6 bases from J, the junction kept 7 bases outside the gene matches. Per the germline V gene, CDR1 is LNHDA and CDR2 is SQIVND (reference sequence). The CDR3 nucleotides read TGTGCCAGTAGTATAAGGACAGGGGTGGCGGCTGAAGCTTTCTTT. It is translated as CASSIRTGVAAEAFF.

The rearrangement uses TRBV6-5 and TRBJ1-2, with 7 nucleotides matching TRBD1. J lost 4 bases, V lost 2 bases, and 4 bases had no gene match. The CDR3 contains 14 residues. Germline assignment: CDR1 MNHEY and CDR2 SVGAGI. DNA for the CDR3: TGTGCCAGCAGTTACACGACAGGGACCTATGGCTACACCTTC. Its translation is CASSYTTGTYGYTF.

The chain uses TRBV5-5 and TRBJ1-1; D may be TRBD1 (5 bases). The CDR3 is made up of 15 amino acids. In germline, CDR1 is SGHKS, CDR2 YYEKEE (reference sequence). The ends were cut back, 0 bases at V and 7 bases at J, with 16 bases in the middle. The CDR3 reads CASSLAGQGFDEAFF. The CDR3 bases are TGTGCCAGCAGCTTGGCAGGGCAGGGTTTTGATGAAGCTTTCTTT.

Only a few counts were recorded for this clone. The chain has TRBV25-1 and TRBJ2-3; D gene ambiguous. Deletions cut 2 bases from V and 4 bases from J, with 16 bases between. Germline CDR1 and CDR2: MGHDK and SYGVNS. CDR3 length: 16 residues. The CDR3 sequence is CASSELDSFFADTQYF. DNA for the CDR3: TGTGCCAGCAGTGAACTAGACTCATTCTTTGCAGATACGCAGTATTTT.

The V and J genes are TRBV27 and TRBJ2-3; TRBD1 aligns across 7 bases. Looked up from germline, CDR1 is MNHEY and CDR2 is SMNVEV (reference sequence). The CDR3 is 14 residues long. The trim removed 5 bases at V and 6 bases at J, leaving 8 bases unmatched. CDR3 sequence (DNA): TGTGCCAGCAGTATCCAAGGGGGCAGGGATACGCAGTATTTT. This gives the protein CASSIQGGRDTQYF.

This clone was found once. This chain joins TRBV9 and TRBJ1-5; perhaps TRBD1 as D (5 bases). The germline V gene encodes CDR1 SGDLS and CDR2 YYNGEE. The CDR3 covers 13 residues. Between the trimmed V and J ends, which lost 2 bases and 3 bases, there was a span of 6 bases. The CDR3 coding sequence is TGTGCCAGCAGCGTGACAGACAATCAGCCCCAGCATTTT. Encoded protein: CASSVTDNQPQHF.

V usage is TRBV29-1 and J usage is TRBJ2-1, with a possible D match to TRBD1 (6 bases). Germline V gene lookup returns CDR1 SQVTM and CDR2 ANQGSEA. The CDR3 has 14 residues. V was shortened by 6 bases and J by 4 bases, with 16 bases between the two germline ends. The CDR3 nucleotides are TGCAGCGTCAGGGGCGCATTTTTATACAATGAGCAGTTCTTC. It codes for CSVRGAFLYNEQFF.

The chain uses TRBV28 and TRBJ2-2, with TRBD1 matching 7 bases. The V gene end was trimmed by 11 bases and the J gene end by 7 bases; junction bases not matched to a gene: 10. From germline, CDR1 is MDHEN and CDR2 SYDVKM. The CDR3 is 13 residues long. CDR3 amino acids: CAADDRANGELFF. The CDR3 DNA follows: TGTGCCGCCGATGACAGGGCTAACGGGGAGCTGTTTTTT.

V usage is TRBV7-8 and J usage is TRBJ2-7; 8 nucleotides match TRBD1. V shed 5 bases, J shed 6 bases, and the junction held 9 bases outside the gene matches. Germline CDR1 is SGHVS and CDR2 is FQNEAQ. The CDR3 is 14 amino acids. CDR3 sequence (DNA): TGTGCCAGCAGCCGGGGACAGGTGACCCCCGAGCAGTACTTC. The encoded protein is CASSRGQVTPEQYF.

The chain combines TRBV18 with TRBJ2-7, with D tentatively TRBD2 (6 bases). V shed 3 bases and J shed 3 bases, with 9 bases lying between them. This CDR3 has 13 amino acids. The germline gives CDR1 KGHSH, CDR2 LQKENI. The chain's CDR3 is CASSPSGDYEQYF. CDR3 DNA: TGTGCCAGCTCACCTTCGGGGGACTACGAGCAGTACTTC.

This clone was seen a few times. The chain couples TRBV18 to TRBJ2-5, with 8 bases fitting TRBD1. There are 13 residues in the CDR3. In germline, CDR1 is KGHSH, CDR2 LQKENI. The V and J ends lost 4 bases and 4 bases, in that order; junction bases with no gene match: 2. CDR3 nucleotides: TGTGCCAGCTCACTCGGACAGGGAGAGACCCAGTACTTC. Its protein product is CASSLGQGETQYF.

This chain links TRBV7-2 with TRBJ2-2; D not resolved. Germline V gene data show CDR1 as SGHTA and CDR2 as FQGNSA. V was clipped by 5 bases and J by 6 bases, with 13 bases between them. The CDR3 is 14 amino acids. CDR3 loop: CASSPSQKPGELFF. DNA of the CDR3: TGTGCCAGCAGCCCCTCACAGAAACCCGGGGAGCTGTTTTTT. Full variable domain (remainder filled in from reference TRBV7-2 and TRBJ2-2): GAGVSQSPSNKVTEKGKDVELRCDPISGHTALYWYRQSLGQGLEFLIYFQGNSAPDKSGLPSDRFSAERTGGSVSTLTIQRTQQEDSAVYLCASSPSQKPGELFFGEGSRLTVL.

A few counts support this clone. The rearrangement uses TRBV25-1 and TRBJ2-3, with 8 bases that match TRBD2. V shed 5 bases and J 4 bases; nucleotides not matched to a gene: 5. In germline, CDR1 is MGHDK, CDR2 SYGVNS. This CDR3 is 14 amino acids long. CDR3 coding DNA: TGTGCCAGCAGTACCGGGGGGGCGGCAGATACGCAGTATTTT. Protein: CASSTGGAADTQYF.